A single sample is the source of the 2 T cell receptor beta chains below, sequenced in a study of Graves' ophthalmopathy and Graves' hyperthyroidism (dated by TCRdb to 2017 to 2018). This sample was sequenced with an Illumina HiSeq 2000. For repertoire sequencing, the TCR beta CDR3 regions were amplified from RNA transcripts. The first round of RT-PCR was done with HTBI primers and the Qiagen OneStep RT-PCR kit, and was followed by a second round of multiplex PCR, then size selection and purification. Using fastp at Q25 and MiXCR, TCRdb reprocessed the public reads and kept productive beta chains. Here each entry gathers all rows of one CDR3 protein and keeps the most common genes and DNA. In all, the sample holds about 1.2 million distinct CDR3 sequences, and about 38% of those were seen once. Of the sample, over 8.5% is held by the ten largest clones. The sequencing sample was made of peripheral blood or thyroid tissue (not recorded which). Source of these receptors: an adult man with Graves' hyperthyroidism.

This clonotype has ten or more counts. The gene calls are TRBV7-3 and TRBJ2-2, with D uncertain. Germline V CDR1 and CDR2: SGHTA, FQGTGA. Trimming removed 3 bases from V and 3 bases from J, with 17 bases in between. This CDR3 contains 17 residues. The CDR3 DNA follows: TGTGCCAGCAGCTTTGGTGTATACGGAGACGACACCGGGGAGCTGTTTTTT. This translates into CASSFGVYGDDTGELFF.

The table lists this clonotype with many counts. V is TRBV7-9 and J is TRBJ1-6; a weak D match, TRBD1 (5 bases). From germline, CDR1 is SEHNR and CDR2 FQNEAQ (reference sequence). V gave up 0 bases and J gave up 7 bases, with 13 bases separating them. The length of the CDR3 is 16 residues. CDR3 loop: CASSLAKQDRNSPLHF. For the CDR3, the DNA is TGTGCCAGCAGCTTAGCGAAACAGGACCGAAATTCACCCCTCCACTTT. Complete variable domain (other parts from reference TRBV7-9 and TRBJ1-6): DTGVSQNPRHKITKRGQNVTFRCDPISEHNRLYWYRQTLGQGPEFLTYFQNEAQLEKSRLLSDRFSAERPKGSFSTLEIQRTEQGDSAMYLCASSLAKQDRNSPLHFGNGTRLTVT.